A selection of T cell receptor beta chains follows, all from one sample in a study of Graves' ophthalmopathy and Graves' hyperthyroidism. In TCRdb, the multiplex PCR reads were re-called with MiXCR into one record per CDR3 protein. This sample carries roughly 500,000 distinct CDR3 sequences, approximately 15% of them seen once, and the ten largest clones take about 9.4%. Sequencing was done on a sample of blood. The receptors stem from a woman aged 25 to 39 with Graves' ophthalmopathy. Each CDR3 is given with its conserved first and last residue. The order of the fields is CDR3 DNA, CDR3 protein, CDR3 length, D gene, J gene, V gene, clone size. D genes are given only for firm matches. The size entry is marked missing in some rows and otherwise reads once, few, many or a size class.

CDR3nt: TGTGCCAGCAGGGGACTAGCCTCCGGCGAGCAGTACTTC
CDR3aa: CASRGLASGEQYF
len: 13
d_gene: TRBD2
j_gene: TRBJ2-7
v_gene: TRBV2
abundance: many

CDR3nt: TGTGCCAGCACCAACACCGGCAGGCCCTATGGCTACACCTTC
CDR3aa: CASTNTGRPYGYTF
len: 14
d_gene: .
j_gene: TRBJ1-2
v_gene: TRBV9
abundance: .

CDR3nt: TGTGCCAGCAGTTCGCCTGGAGCTTCGAACACCGGGGAGCTGTTTTTT
CDR3aa: CASSSPGASNTGELFF
len: 16
d_gene: .
j_gene: TRBJ2-2
v_gene: TRBV6-5
abundance: many

CDR3nt: TGTGCCAGCAGTGAATGGGACGGCTCCTACGAGCAGTACTTC
CDR3aa: CASSEWDGSYEQYF
len: 14
d_gene: .
j_gene: TRBJ2-7
v_gene: TRBV6-1
abundance: .

CDR3nt: TGCAGCGCCGGCAGGACAGCTTACGAGCAGTACTTC
CDR3aa: CSAGRTAYEQYF
len: 12
d_gene: .
j_gene: TRBJ2-7
v_gene: TRBV29-1
abundance: .

CDR3nt: TGTGCCAGCAGTTTTCAGGGGCGAACTGAAGCTTTCTTT
CDR3aa: CASSFQGRTEAFF
len: 13
d_gene: .
j_gene: TRBJ1-1
v_gene: TRBV12-3/TRBV12-4
abundance: many

CDR3nt: TGTGCCAGCAGTTTATCAAGGGGTGTCGACGAGCAGTACTTC
CDR3aa: CASSLSRGVDEQYF
len: 14
d_gene: .
j_gene: TRBJ2-7
v_gene: TRBV28
abundance: .

CDR3nt: TGCAGTGCTAGAGAGCGAGGGTCCTACGAGCAGTACTTC
CDR3aa: CSARERGSYEQYF
len: 13
d_gene: .
j_gene: TRBJ2-7
v_gene: TRBV20-1
abundance: .

CDR3nt: TGTGCCAGCAGTGGACAGGAAGGAGAGACCCAGTACTTC
CDR3aa: CASSGQEGETQYF
len: 13
d_gene: TRBD1
j_gene: TRBJ2-5
v_gene: TRBV12-3/TRBV12-4
abundance: many

CDR3nt: TGCGCCAGCAGCTTTTCGTTAGACGAGCAGTACTTC
CDR3aa: CASSFSLDEQYF
len: 12
d_gene: .
j_gene: TRBJ2-7
v_gene: TRBV5-1
abundance: many

CDR3nt: TGTGCCAGTAGTCTCCGGGGACGGTTAAGCTCTGGAAACACCATATATTTT
CDR3aa: CASSLRGRLSSGNTIYF
len: 17
d_gene: .
j_gene: TRBJ1-3
v_gene: TRBV19
abundance: many

CDR3nt: TGTGCCAGCAGTCCCCCTCAAAACACCGGGGAGCTGTTTTTT
CDR3aa: CASSPPQNTGELFF
len: 14
d_gene: .
j_gene: TRBJ2-2
v_gene: TRBV6-1
abundance: .

CDR3nt: TGTGCCAGCAGCCAAGCGGGAGGCGGATCCTACGAGCAGTACTTC
CDR3aa: CASSQAGGGSYEQYF
len: 15
d_gene: TRBD2
j_gene: TRBJ2-7
v_gene: TRBV6-1
abundance: many

CDR3nt: TGTGCCAGCAGCTTCCGTAGCGGTGACACTGAAGCTTTCTTT
CDR3aa: CASSFRSGDTEAFF
len: 14
d_gene: .
j_gene: TRBJ1-1
v_gene: TRBV7-2
abundance: .

CDR3nt: TGCAGTGCTAGAGGCCCCAATAGCGGGGGGTACGAGCAGTACTTC
CDR3aa: CSARGPNSGGYEQYF
len: 15
d_gene: TRBD2
j_gene: TRBJ2-7
v_gene: TRBV20-1
abundance: many

CDR3nt: TGTGCCAGCAGTCGGCCTGGGGGAATCGGGGAGCTGTTTTTT
CDR3aa: CASSRPGGIGELFF
len: 14
d_gene: .
j_gene: TRBJ2-2
v_gene: TRBV27
abundance: many

CDR3nt: TGTGCCAGCAGTTTAGGGCGGGGGAACCTGGGCGAGCAGTACTTC
CDR3aa: CASSLGRGNLGEQYF
len: 15
d_gene: TRBD2
j_gene: TRBJ2-7
v_gene: TRBV27
abundance: many

CDR3nt: TGTGCCAGCAGCCCCCAGTGGGGGGGAGACGGCACCGGGGAGCTGTTTTTT
CDR3aa: CASSPQWGGDGTGELFF
len: 17
d_gene: TRBD2
j_gene: TRBJ2-2
v_gene: TRBV9
abundance: .

CDR3nt: TGTGCCAGCAAGTTGGGGGAGACCCAGTACTTC
CDR3aa: CASKLGETQYF
len: 11
d_gene: .
j_gene: TRBJ2-5
v_gene: TRBV6-1
abundance: many

CDR3nt: TGTGCCACCAGTGAAGCGGGACGGAACCAAGAGACCCAGTACTTC
CDR3aa: CATSEAGRNQETQYF
len: 15
d_gene: TRBD2
j_gene: TRBJ2-5
v_gene: TRBV24-1
abundance: many

CDR3nt: TGTGCCAGCTGTAGAGGGGACAGGAGGTATAATTCACCCCTCCACTTT
CDR3aa: CASCRGDRRYNSPLHF
len: 16
d_gene: TRBD1
j_gene: TRBJ1-6
v_gene: TRBV12-3/TRBV12-4
abundance: many

CDR3nt: TGTGCCAGTAGTGCCGGGACAGTGAGCGGCTACACCTTC
CDR3aa: CASSAGTVSGYTF
len: 13
d_gene: TRBD1
j_gene: TRBJ1-2
v_gene: TRBV19
abundance: many

CDR3nt: TGTGCCAGCAGCTGGACTGGGGGGGGTCGGGAGCAGTACTTC
CDR3aa: CASSWTGGGREQYF
len: 14
d_gene: TRBD2
j_gene: TRBJ2-7
v_gene: TRBV12-3/TRBV12-4
abundance: many

CDR3nt: TGTGCTAGTGGTTTGGTACGTGGAGAAACCAATGATGGCTACACCTTC
CDR3aa: CASGLVRGETNDGYTF
len: 16
d_gene: .
j_gene: TRBJ1-2
v_gene: TRBV12-5
abundance: many

CDR3nt: TGTGGCACCAGCAGAGCCCCCGGGTACTCTGGAAACACCATATATTTT
CDR3aa: CGTSRAPGYSGNTIYF
len: 16
d_gene: .
j_gene: TRBJ1-3
v_gene: TRBV15
abundance: .

CDR3nt: TGTGCCACTTGTCACCCAACGAGTGACATTCTGTTCACTGATGCTTTCTTT
CDR3aa: CATCHPTSDILFTDAFF
len: 17
d_gene: .
j_gene: TRBJ1-1
v_gene: TRBV24-1
abundance: .

CDR3nt: TGTGCCAGCAGCTCTCCGGGACAGGGCACCGAGCAGTACTTC
CDR3aa: CASSSPGQGTEQYF
len: 14
d_gene: TRBD1
j_gene: TRBJ2-7
v_gene: TRBV7-8
abundance: once

CDR3nt: TGCGCCAGCCGCCGAACCCAAGGACCAGCCGGGGAGCTGTTTTTT
CDR3aa: CASRRTQGPAGELFF
len: 15
d_gene: .
j_gene: TRBJ2-2
v_gene: TRBV5-1
abundance: .

CDR3nt: TGTGCCAGCAGTCCGCGTAGCCCAAACATTCAGTACTTC
CDR3aa: CASSPRSPNIQYF
len: 13
d_gene: .
j_gene: TRBJ2-4
v_gene: TRBV28
abundance: many

CDR3nt: TGCGCCAGCAGCTTGGTTCCTTCAGGGGGGACCCAGTACTTC
CDR3aa: CASSLVPSGGTQYF
len: 14
d_gene: TRBD1
j_gene: TRBJ2-5
v_gene: TRBV5-1
abundance: many

CDR3nt: TGTGCCAGTAGCGAATGGACAGACGTGCCCTATGGCTACACCTTC
CDR3aa: CASSEWTDVPYGYTF
len: 15
d_gene: .
j_gene: TRBJ1-2
v_gene: TRBV19
abundance: many

CDR3nt: TGTGCCAGCAGCCCTGGAGGGGGCGCGGGCGGGGAGCTGTTTTTT
CDR3aa: CASSPGGGAGGELFF
len: 15
d_gene: .
j_gene: TRBJ2-2
v_gene: TRBV7-3
abundance: .

CDR3nt: TGTGCCAGCAGTGAGTTAATCACTCAAGAGACCCAGTACTTC
CDR3aa: CASSELITQETQYF
len: 14
d_gene: .
j_gene: TRBJ2-5
v_gene: TRBV6-1
abundance: many

CDR3nt: TGCAGTGCTAGGGGCCCCGATTATAATTCACCCCTCCACTTT
CDR3aa: CSARGPDYNSPLHF
len: 14
d_gene: .
j_gene: TRBJ1-6
v_gene: TRBV20-1
abundance: many

CDR3nt: TGCGCCAGCAGCCAAGATTCCGCGGAACCTTACGAGCAGTACTTC
CDR3aa: CASSQDSAEPYEQYF
len: 15
d_gene: .
j_gene: TRBJ2-7
v_gene: TRBV4-1
abundance: many

CDR3nt: TGTGCCAGCAGCTGGATCCGGGACAGGGGACAGACCCGGTACTTC
CDR3aa: CASSWIRDRGQTRYF
len: 15
d_gene: TRBD1
j_gene: TRBJ2-5
v_gene: TRBV11-2
abundance: .

CDR3nt: TGCAGTGCTAGAGAACCACCGGGACAGGGAACGTTTGGCTACACCTTC
CDR3aa: CSAREPPGQGTFGYTF
len: 16
d_gene: TRBD1
j_gene: TRBJ1-2
v_gene: TRBV20-1
abundance: .

CDR3nt: TGTGCCAGCAAGGGGCTAGCGGGAGAAGGGAGGGAGGAGACCCAGTACTTC
CDR3aa: CASKGLAGEGREETQYF
len: 17
d_gene: TRBD2
j_gene: TRBJ2-5
v_gene: TRBV28
abundance: .

CDR3nt: TGTGCCAGCAGCCACTCAAGGGGGTGGAACACTGAAGCTTTCTTT
CDR3aa: CASSHSRGWNTEAFF
len: 15
d_gene: .
j_gene: TRBJ1-1
v_gene: TRBV3-1
abundance: .

CDR3nt: TGTGCCAGCCAGCTTACTCTAGTCGGGACCCAGTACTTC
CDR3aa: CASQLTLVGTQYF
len: 13
d_gene: .
j_gene: TRBJ2-5
v_gene: TRBV7-9
abundance: .

CDR3nt: TGTGCCAGCAGTTTGGGGACAGGGAATAATTCACCCCTCCACTTT
CDR3aa: CASSLGTGNNSPLHF
len: 15
d_gene: TRBD1
j_gene: TRBJ1-6
v_gene: TRBV28
abundance: many

CDR3nt: TGTGCCAGCAGTTACGGCCTAGGGAGGGACGAGCAGTACTTC
CDR3aa: CASSYGLGRDEQYF
len: 14
d_gene: TRBD2
j_gene: TRBJ2-7
v_gene: TRBV6-5
abundance: many

CDR3nt: TGTGCCACCAGCAGAGCGGGGACAGGGGGCGGCGGCTACACCTTC
CDR3aa: CATSRAGTGGGGYTF
len: 15
d_gene: TRBD1
j_gene: TRBJ1-2
v_gene: TRBV15
abundance: many

CDR3nt: TGTGCCAGCAGCCCCGGACAGGAGTATGGCTACACCTTC
CDR3aa: CASSPGQEYGYTF
len: 13
d_gene: TRBD1
j_gene: TRBJ1-2
v_gene: TRBV28
abundance: many

CDR3nt: TGCAGTGCTAGAGAGATGGCGGACACTGAAGCTTTCTTT
CDR3aa: CSAREMADTEAFF
len: 13
d_gene: .
j_gene: TRBJ1-1
v_gene: TRBV20-1
abundance: many

CDR3nt: TGTGCCAGCAGCAACAACGAGCAGTACTTC
CDR3aa: CASSNNEQYF
len: 10
d_gene: .
j_gene: TRBJ2-7
v_gene: TRBV7-8
abundance: many

CDR3nt: TGTGCCAGTAGTATCGGAGGGATTGACACTGAAGCTTTCTTT
CDR3aa: CASSIGGIDTEAFF
len: 14
d_gene: .
j_gene: TRBJ1-1
v_gene: TRBV19
abundance: many

CDR3nt: TGCAGTGCTAGCTCCAGTTCCTACGAGCAGTACTTC
CDR3aa: CSASSSSYEQYF
len: 12
d_gene: .
j_gene: TRBJ2-7
v_gene: TRBV20-1
abundance: many

CDR3nt: TGTGCCAGCAGCTTAGCAACCGGTCTCACGGAGACCCAGTACTTC
CDR3aa: CASSLATGLTETQYF
len: 15
d_gene: .
j_gene: TRBJ2-5
v_gene: TRBV11-3
abundance: few

CDR3nt: TGTGCCAGCAGTCACCCGGGGCAGCGAGTGAACACCGGGGAGCTGTTTTTT
CDR3aa: CASSHPGQRVNTGELFF
len: 17
d_gene: .
j_gene: TRBJ2-2
v_gene: TRBV6-4
abundance: many

CDR3nt: TGTGCCAGCAGTTTATCTTTAGGCTATGGCTACACCTTC
CDR3aa: CASSLSLGYGYTF
len: 13
d_gene: .
j_gene: TRBJ1-2
v_gene: TRBV27
abundance: few

CDR3nt: TGTACCAGCAGCCAAGAGCTTGGGGGTGAAGCTTTCTTT
CDR3aa: CTSSQELGGEAFF
len: 13
d_gene: .
j_gene: TRBJ1-1
v_gene: TRBV4-2
abundance: many

CDR3nt: TGTGCCAGCAGTTTGAGAGTTTCCTATAATTCACCCCTCCACTTT
CDR3aa: CASSLRVSYNSPLHF
len: 15
d_gene: .
j_gene: TRBJ1-6
v_gene: TRBV27
abundance: .